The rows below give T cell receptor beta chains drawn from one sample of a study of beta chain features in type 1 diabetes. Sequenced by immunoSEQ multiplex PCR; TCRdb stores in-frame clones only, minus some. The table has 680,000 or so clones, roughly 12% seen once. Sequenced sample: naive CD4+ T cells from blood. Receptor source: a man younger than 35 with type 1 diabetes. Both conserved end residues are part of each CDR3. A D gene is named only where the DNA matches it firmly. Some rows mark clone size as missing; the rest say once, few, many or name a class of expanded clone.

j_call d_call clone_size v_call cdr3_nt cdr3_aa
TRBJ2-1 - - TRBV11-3 TGTGCCAGCAGCCCAGGAGCCTACAATGAGCAGTTCTTC CASSPGAYNEQFF
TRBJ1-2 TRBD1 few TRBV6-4 TGTGCCAGCACCGACCTAACAGGGGGCCATGGCTACACCTTC CASTDLTGGHGYTF
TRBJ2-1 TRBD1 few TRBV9 TGTGCCAGCAGCGTAGGGGGACAGGGTGAAAATGAGCAGTTCTTC CASSVGGQGENEQFF
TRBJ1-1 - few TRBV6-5 TGTGCCAGCAGGGGGGGCCTCAACACTGAAGCTTTCTTT CASRGGLNTEAFF
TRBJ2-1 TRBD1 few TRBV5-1 TGCGCCAGCAGCCCGGGACAGGGAAACTACAATGAGCAGTTCTTC CASSPGQGNYNEQFF
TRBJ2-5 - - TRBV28 TGTGCCAGTTCGGATCAAGAGACCCAGTACTTC CASSDQETQYF
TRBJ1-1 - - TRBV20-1 TGCAGTGCTAGACAGGGGGAAGCTTTCTTT CSARQGEAFF
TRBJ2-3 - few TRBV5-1 TGCGCCAGCAGCTTGGACAGGAGTACAGATACGCAGTATTTT CASSLDRSTDTQYF
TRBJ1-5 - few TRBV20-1 TGCAGTGCTGGAGACAGTCAGCCCCAGCATTTT CSAGDSQPQHF
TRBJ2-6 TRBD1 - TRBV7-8 TGTGCCAGCAGGCGGACAGGGGTCGATGGGGCCAACGTCCTGACTTTC CASRRTGVDGANVLTF
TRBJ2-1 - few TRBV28 TGTGCCAGCACTACCACCGACACGCACAATGAGCAGTTCTTC CASTTTDTHNEQFF
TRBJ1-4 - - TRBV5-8 TGTGCCAGCAGCCTAAACCCGGGAAACGCGGAAAAACTGTTTTTT CASSLNPGNAEKLFF
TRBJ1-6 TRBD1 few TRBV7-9 TGTGCCAGCACGCAGGGGGGGAGCTCCTATAATTCACCCCTCCACTTT CASTQGGSSYNSPLHF
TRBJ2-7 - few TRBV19 TGTGCCAGTAGCGATGGAGGGGCGCCGGACTACGAGCAGTACTTC CASSDGGAPDYEQYF
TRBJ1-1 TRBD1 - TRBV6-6 TGTGCCAGCAGTTTGACAGGGTGGTTTGAAGCTTTCTTT CASSLTGWFEAFF
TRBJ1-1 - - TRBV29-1 TGCAGCGTTGAAGATCCGGGGAGTGCTTTCTTT CSVEDPGSAFF
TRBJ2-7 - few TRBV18 TGTGCCAGCTCACCAAGCGTGGGATTGGGAACCGTCTACGAGCAGTACTTC CASSPSVGLGTVYEQYF
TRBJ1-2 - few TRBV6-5 TGTGCCAGCAGTTACGGGGGTAATGGCTACACCTTC CASSYGGNGYTF
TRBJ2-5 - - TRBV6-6 TGTGCCAGCTCGATCGGGGGATCCCTGGAGACCCAGTACTTC CASSIGGSLETQYF
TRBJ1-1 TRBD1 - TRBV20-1 TGCAGTGCTAGGCAGGGGGCTGAAGCTTTCTTT CSARQGAEAFF
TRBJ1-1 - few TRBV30 TGTGCCTGGAGTGTACGACCAGGGGCTGAAGCTTTCTTT CAWSVRPGAEAFF
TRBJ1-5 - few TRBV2 TGTGCCAGCGCTGGGACTAATCAGCCCCAGCATTTT CASAGTNQPQHF
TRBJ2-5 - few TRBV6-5 TGTGCCAGCAGTTACCCCGGTACAGAGACCCAGTACTTC CASSYPGTETQYF
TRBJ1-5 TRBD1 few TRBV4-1 TGCGCCAGCAGCCAAGAGACAGGGTCGCTCAATCAGCCCCAGCATTTT CASSQETGSLNQPQHF
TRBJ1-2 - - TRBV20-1 TGCAGTGCTAGAGCCGGGGATGGCTACACCTTC CSARAGDGYTF